The next 21 T cell receptor beta chains were all read from a single sample in a study of shared clonotypes between healthy human individuals. The assay was immunoSEQ multiplex PCR, and TCRdb's table has in-frame clones only and misses some. Among a few million clones listed, roughly 95% were seen once. What was sequenced was naive CD4+ T cells sorted from blood. As to subset: CD45RA+ positively selected. These receptors were obtained from a man aged 18-30 years in good health.

The DNA for the CDR3 is TGCAGCGTCGGCGGGACCCCGGGAGGTGAAAAACTGTTTTTT. Encoded protein: CSVGGTPGGEKLFF. The gene calls are TRBV29-1 and TRBJ1-4, with a tentative D call TRBD1 (5 bases). CDR1 and CDR2 from the germline V gene are SQVTM and ANQGSEA. The V gene lost 6 bases and the J gene lost 7 bases, with 18 bases spanning the gap. The CDR3 sequence is 14 residues long.

The chain combines TRBV5-6 with TRBJ1-1; a weak D match, TRBD1 (6 bases). The CDR3 has 13 amino acids. Germline V gene sequence: CDR1 SGHDT, CDR2 YYEEEE. V was pared by 5 bases and J by 3 bases, with 11 bases between. Written as DNA, the CDR3 is TGTGCCAGCAGTCACAGGGTTTACACTGAAGCTTTCTTT. It is translated as CASSHRVYTEAFF.

The gene calls are TRBV5-1 and TRBJ2-1, with 10 nucleotides matching TRBD2. CDR1 and CDR2 (germline): SGHRS, YFSETQ. The junction had 14 bases not matched to a gene; V was cut back by 7 bases and J by 7 bases. This CDR3 has 16 residues. CDR3: CASRRTSGILINEQFF. The CDR3 DNA sequence: TGCGCCAGCCGACGTACTAGCGGGATTTTAATAAATGAGCAGTTCTTC.

Notes on this clone: In the same sample, other DNA sequences code for this CDR3. This rearrangement joins TRBV18 to TRBJ1-2; D remains unclear. The CDR3 extends over 13 amino acids. The germline V gene has CDR1 KGHSH and CDR2 LQKENI. Deletions cut 6 bases from V and 0 bases from J, with 8 bases between. CDR3 region: CASSPEANYGYTF. The CDR3 DNA reads TGTGCCAGCTCCCCTGAAGCTAACTATGGCTACACCTTC.

The rearrangement links TRBV6-1 to TRBJ2-7, with 10 bases lining up with TRBD1. There are 14 residues in the CDR3. Germline loops: CDR1 MNHNS, CDR2 SASEGT. V lost 0 bases, J lost 10 bases, and 6 bases stayed unmatched. The CDR3 DNA reads as TGTGCCAGCAGTGAAGCCCCCGACAGGGGGCTCCAGTACTTC. Its translation is CASSEAPDRGLQYF.

The gene calls are TRBV19 and TRBJ1-2; D possibly corresponds to TRBD1 (5 bases). CDR1 LNHDA and CDR2 SQIVND come from the germline V gene (reference sequence). The V end was cut by 4 bases, the J end by 0 bases, with 12 bases between. The CDR3 runs 15 residues. The CDR3 DNA sequence: TGTGCCAGTAGTACCCGAACAGGCACTAACTATGGCTACACCTTC. Protein product: CASSTRTGTNYGYTF.

This chain uses TRBV5-4 with TRBJ2-3; D is perhaps TRBD1 (5 bases). Per germline, CDR1 SGHNT and CDR2 YYREEE (reference sequence). V was shortened by 4 bases and J by 0 bases, with 12 bases between the two germline ends. This CDR3 region has 15 residues. CDR3 bases: TGTGCCAGCAGCACCAGGGTCCGAAGCACAGATACGCAGTATTTT. Protein product: CASSTRVRSTDTQYF.

This clone has a single count. The chain recombines TRBV5-1 with TRBJ2-1; 14 bases line up with TRBD2. Unmatched junction bases numbered 5, after V lost 4 bases and J lost 8 bases. In germline, CDR1 is SGHRS, CDR2 YFSETQ. CDR3 length: 15 amino acids. The DNA of the CDR3 is TGCGCCAGCAGCGAGGGACTAGCGGGAGTCTATGAGCAGTTCTTC. This codes for CASSEGLAGVYEQFF.

The CDR3 protein is CASSEMSPLETQYF. The CDR3 nucleotides are TGTGCCAGCAGTGAAATGTCCCCACTAGAGACCCAGTACTTC. This rearrangement joins TRBV6-1 to TRBJ2-5, with D unclear. The germline V gene has CDR1 MNHNS and CDR2 SASEGT. CDR3 length: 14 residues. Trimming removed 2 bases at V and 4 bases at J, with 11 bases between.

The V and J genes are TRBV7-2 and TRBJ1-2; possibly TRBD1 for D (5 bases). V was cut by 5 bases and J by 0 bases, with 13 bases left in between. The length of the CDR3 is 15 residues. Germline V lookup: CDR1 SGHTA, CDR2 FQGNSA. CDR3 loop: CASSRQFLANYGYTF. For the CDR3, the DNA is TGTGCCAGCAGCCGACAGTTTTTAGCTAACTATGGCTACACCTTC.

The chain couples TRBV4-3 to TRBJ2-3; 10 bases map to TRBD2. Germline trimming cut 0 bases from V and 2 bases from J; bases unmatched to any gene: 8. Germline V gene lookup returns CDR1 LGHNA and CDR2 YSLEER. The CDR3 loop spans 18 amino acids. The CDR3 DNA follows: TGCGCCAGCAGCCAAGAAAGAGCGGGAGGGCGACCCACAGATACGCAGTATTTT. Amino acids: CASSQERAGGRPTDTQYF.

The chain is built from TRBV6-1 and TRBJ2-2; TRBD2 aligns across 8 bases. V lost 6 bases to trimming and J lost 1 base; unmatched junction nucleotides: 4. CDR1 is MNHNS, CDR2 SASEGT, per germline. The CDR3 loop spans 15 amino acids. DNA of the CDR3: TGTGCCAGCAGCTCAAGCGGGGGGAACACCGGGGAGCTGTTTTTT. Its translation: CASSSSGGNTGELFF.

This rearrangement joins TRBV27 to TRBJ1-3; TRBD1 is a possible D gene (5 bases). The CDR3 totals 13 residues. The germline V gene encodes CDR1 MNHEY and CDR2 SMNVEV (reference sequence). V was trimmed by 7 bases and J by 4 bases, leaving 11 bases between them. This CDR3 is CASTRQGGNTIYF. The DNA of the CDR3 is TGTGCCAGCACTAGGCAGGGAGGAAACACCATATATTTT.

The chain couples TRBV30 to TRBJ1-3, with D possibly TRBD1 on 5 matching bases. V lost 4 bases and J 4 bases, leaving 8 bases between the germline ends. Per the germline V gene, CDR1 is GTSNPN and CDR2 is SVGIG (reference sequence). This CDR3 comprises 12 residues. For the CDR3, the DNA is TGTGCCTGGAAGGGGTACGGAAACACCATATATTTT. Its protein product is CAWKGYGNTIYF. Drawing the rest from reference TRBV30 and TRBJ1-3, the complete variable domain is SQTIHQWPATLVQPVGSPLSLECTVEGTSNPNLYWYRQAAGRGLQLLFYSVGIGQISSEVPQNLSASRPQDRQFILSSKKLLLSDSGFYLCAWKGYGNTIYFGEGSWLTVV.

This clone appeared once. The chain uses TRBV18 and TRBJ2-5; D possibly uses TRBD1 or TRBD2 (5 bases each). Germline-derived CDR1 and CDR2 are KGHSH and LQKENI. The V and J ends lost 3 bases and 7 bases respectively, with 18 bases between them. The CDR3 extends over 15 amino acids. DNA for the CDR3: TGTGCCAGCTCACCCCCCCGGGGCGAATCAGGGACCCAGTACTTC. Its translation is CASSPPRGESGTQYF.

The chain is built from TRBV28 and TRBJ1-3; 7 bases fit TRBD1. V trimming: 3 bases; J trimming: 0 bases; junction bases outside the gene matches: 5. This CDR3 is built from 16 residues. From germline, CDR1 is MDHEN and CDR2 SYDVKM. CDR3 protein: CASSLLDRNSGNTIYF. CDR3 DNA sequence: TGTGCCAGCAGTTTGTTGGACAGGAACTCTGGAAACACCATATATTTT.

The chain joins TRBV30 to TRBJ2-7; D might be TRBD2 (7 bases). CDR1 is GTSNPN, CDR2 SVGIG, per germline (reference sequence). This CDR3 is built from 14 residues. Between the trimmed V and J ends, which lost 0 bases and 6 bases, there was a span of 15 bases. The CDR3 DNA sequence: TGTGCCTGGAGTGTAGGGGGACTACTCACCGAGCAGTACTTC. Residues: CAWSVGGLLTEQYF.

This chain connects TRBV2 to TRBJ2-5; perhaps TRBD2 as D (5 bases). The CDR3 covers 15 residues. Between the trimmed V and J ends, which lost 6 bases and 0 bases, there was a span of 14 bases. Per the germline V gene, CDR1 is SNHLY and CDR2 is FYNNEI. The CDR3 here is CASSLYADYQETQYF. The CDR3 DNA is TGTGCCAGCAGCCTATACGCGGACTACCAAGAGACCCAGTACTTC.

The V gene is TRBV6-6, the J gene TRBJ2-1; 7 nucleotides match TRBD1. Germline V gene data show CDR1 as MNHNY and CDR2 as SVGAGI (reference sequence). CDR3 length: 15 amino acids. J lost 3 bases, V lost 4 bases, and 6 bases had no gene match. CDR3 amino acids: CASSSDRANYNEQFF. The DNA of the CDR3 is TGTGCCAGCAGTTCCGACAGGGCCAACTACAATGAGCAGTTCTTC.

In this sample, this clone turned up once. V usage is TRBV7-2 and J usage is TRBJ2-1; TRBD1 or TRBD2 may be the D gene (5 bases each). CDR3 length: 15 residues. From germline, CDR1 is SGHTA and CDR2 FQGNSA. V dropped 3 bases and J dropped 6 bases, with 15 bases sitting between them. The DNA for the CDR3 is TGTGCCAGCAGCTTCCGGGGCCAATGGGGCAATGAGCAGTTCTTC. Translated: CASSFRGQWGNEQFF.

This clone was recorded once. This chain links TRBV7-9 with TRBJ1-4; possible D gene TRBD1, 6 bases. Germline CDR1 and CDR2: SEHNR and FQNEAQ (reference sequence). Trimming cost V 4 bases and J 5 bases, with 8 bases left between them. The CDR3 spans 13 residues. The CDR3 reads CASSSTGNEKLFF. CDR3 DNA sequence: TGTGCCAGCAGCTCAACAGGGAATGAAAAACTGTTTTTT.